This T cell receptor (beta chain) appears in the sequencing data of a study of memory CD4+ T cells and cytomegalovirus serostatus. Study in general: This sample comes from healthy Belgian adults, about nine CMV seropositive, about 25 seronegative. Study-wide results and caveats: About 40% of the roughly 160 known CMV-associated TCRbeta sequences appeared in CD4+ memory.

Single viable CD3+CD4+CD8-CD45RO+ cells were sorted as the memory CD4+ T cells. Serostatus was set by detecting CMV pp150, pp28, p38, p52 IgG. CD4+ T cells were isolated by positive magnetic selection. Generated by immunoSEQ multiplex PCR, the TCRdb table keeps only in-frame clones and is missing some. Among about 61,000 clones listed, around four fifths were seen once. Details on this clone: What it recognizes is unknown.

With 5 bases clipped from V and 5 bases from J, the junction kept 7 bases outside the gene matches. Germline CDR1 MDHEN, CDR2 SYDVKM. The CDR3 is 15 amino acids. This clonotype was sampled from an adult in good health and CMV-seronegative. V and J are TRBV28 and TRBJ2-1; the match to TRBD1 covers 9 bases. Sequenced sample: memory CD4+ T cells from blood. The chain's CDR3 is CASSPPGQGNNEQFF. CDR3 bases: TGTGCCAGCAGTCCCCCTGGACAGGGGAACAATGAGCAGTTCTTC. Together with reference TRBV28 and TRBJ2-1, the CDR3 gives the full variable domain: DVKVTQSSRYLVKRTGEKVFLECVQDMDHENMFWYRQDPGLGLRLIYFSYDVKMKEKGDIPEGYSVSREKKERFSLILESASTNQTSMYLCASSPPGQGNNEQFFGPGTRLTVL.